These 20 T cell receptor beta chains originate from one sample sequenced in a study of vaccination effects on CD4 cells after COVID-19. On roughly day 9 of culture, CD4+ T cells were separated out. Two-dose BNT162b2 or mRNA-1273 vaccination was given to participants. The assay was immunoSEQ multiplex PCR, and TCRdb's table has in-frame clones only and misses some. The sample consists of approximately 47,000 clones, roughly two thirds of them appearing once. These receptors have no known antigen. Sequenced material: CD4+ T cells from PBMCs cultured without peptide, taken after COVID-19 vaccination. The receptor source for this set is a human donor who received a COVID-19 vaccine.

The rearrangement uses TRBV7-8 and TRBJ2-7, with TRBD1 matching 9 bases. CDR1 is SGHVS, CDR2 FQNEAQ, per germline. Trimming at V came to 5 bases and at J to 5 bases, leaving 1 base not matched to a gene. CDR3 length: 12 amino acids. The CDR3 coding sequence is TGTGCCAGCAGCCGGGACAGGGACGAGCAGTACTTC. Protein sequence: CASSRDRDEQYF.

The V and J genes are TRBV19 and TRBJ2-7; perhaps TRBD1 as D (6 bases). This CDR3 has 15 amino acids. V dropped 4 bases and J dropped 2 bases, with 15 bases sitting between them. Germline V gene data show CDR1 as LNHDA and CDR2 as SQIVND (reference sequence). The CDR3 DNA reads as TGTGCCAGTAGTACACCAGGGGACCGTACCTACGAGCAGTACTTC. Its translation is CASSTPGDRTYEQYF.

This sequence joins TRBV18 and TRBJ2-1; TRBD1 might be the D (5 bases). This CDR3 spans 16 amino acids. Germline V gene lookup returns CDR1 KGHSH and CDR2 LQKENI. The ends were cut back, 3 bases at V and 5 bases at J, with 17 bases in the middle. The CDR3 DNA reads TGTGCCAGCTCACCGCAGGGCCGGAGTCCCCACAATGAGCAGTTCTTC. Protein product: CASSPQGRSPHNEQFF.

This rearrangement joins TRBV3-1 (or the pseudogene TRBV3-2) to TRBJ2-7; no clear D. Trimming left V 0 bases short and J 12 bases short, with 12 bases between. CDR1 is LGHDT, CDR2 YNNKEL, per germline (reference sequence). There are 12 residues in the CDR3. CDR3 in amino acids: CASSQDGSKRYF. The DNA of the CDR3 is TGTGCCAGCAGCCAAGATGGTAGCAAGAGGTACTTC.

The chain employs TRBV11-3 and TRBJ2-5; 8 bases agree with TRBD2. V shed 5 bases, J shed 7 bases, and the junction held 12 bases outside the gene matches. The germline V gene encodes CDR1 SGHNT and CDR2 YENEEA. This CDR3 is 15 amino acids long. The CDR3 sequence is CASSPQHREGVTQYF. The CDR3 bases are TGTGCCAGCAGCCCGCAGCATCGGGAGGGGGTGACCCAGTACTTC.

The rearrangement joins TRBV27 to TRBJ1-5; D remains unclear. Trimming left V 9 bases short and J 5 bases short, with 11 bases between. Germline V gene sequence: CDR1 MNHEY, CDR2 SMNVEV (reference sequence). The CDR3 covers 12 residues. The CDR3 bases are TGTGCCAGAAGAGCTACAGATCAGCCCCAGCATTTT. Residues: CARRATDQPQHF.

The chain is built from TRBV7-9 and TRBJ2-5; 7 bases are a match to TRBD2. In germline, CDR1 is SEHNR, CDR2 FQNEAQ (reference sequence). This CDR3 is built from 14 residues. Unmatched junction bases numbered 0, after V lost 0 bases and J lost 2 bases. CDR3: CASSLASGQETQYF. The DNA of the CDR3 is TGTGCCAGCAGCTTAGCTAGCGGGCAAGAGACCCAGTACTTC. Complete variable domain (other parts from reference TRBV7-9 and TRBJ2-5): DTGVSQNPRHKITKRGQNVTFRCDPISEHNRLYWYRQTLGQGPEFLTYFQNEAQLEKSRLLSDRFSAERPKGSFSTLEIQRTEQGDSAMYLCASSLASGQETQYFGPGTRLLVL.

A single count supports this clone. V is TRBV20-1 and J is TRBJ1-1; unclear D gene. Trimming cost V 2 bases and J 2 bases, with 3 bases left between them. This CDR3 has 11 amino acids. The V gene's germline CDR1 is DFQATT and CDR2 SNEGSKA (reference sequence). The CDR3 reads CSARQNTEAFF. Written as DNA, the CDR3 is TGCAGTGCTAGACAAAACACTGAAGCTTTCTTT.

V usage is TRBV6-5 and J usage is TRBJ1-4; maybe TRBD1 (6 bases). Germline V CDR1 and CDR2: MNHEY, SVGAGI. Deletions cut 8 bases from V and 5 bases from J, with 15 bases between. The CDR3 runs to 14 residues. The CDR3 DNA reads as TGTGCCAGCGACCCGGGGGGGCGGAATGAAAAACTGTTTTTT. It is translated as CASDPGGRNEKLFF.

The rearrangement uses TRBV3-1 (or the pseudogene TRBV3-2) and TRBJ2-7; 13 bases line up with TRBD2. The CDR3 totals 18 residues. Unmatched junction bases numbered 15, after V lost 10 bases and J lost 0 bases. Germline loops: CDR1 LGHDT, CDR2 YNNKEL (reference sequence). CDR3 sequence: CAIKTPGLAGPRSYEQYF. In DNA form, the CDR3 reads TGTGCCATTAAAACACCGGGACTAGCGGGACCGCGCTCCTACGAGCAGTACTTC.

CDR3 nucleotides: TGTGCCAGCAGCCACCGAGTGTGGGCGGGGGGCTACAATGAGCAGTTCTTC. Its translation: CASSHRVWAGGYNEQFF. The rearrangement links TRBV3-1 (or the pseudogene TRBV3-2) to TRBJ2-1; 8 bases match TRBD2. The CDR3 spans 17 residues. Germline CDR1 is LGHDT and CDR2 is YNNKEL (reference sequence). J was trimmed by 3 bases and V by 3 bases; bases with no gene match: 10.

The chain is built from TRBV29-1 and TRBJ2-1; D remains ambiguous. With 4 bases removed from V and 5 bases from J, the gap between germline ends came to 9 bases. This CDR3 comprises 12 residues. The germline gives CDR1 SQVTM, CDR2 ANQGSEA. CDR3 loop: CSVARLNNEQFF. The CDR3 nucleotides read TGCAGCGTTGCCAGGCTCAACAATGAGCAGTTCTTC.

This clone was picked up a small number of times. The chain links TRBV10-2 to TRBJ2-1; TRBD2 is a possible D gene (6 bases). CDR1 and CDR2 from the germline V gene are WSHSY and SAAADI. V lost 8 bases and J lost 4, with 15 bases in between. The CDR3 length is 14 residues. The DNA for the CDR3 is TGCGCCAGCCAGCCTAGCGATATTTACAATGAGCAGTTCTTC. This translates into CASQPSDIYNEQFF.

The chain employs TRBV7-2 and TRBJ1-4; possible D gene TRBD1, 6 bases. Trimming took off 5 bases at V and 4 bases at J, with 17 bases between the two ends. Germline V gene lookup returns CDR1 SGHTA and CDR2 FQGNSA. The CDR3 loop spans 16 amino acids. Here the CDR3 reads CASSQLGAGDNEKLFF. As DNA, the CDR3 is TGTGCCAGCAGCCAGCTCGGGGCAGGGGATAATGAAAAACTGTTTTTT.

The CDR3 reads CASSGRGGNTEAFF. The CDR3 region has the DNA TGTGCCAGCTCAGGGAGGGGGGGGAACACTGAAGCTTTCTTT. V is TRBV18 and J is TRBJ1-1; maybe TRBD1 (6 bases). Trimming stripped 5 bases from V and 1 base from J, with 11 bases between. Germline loops: CDR1 KGHSH, CDR2 LQKENI. This CDR3 is built from 14 residues.

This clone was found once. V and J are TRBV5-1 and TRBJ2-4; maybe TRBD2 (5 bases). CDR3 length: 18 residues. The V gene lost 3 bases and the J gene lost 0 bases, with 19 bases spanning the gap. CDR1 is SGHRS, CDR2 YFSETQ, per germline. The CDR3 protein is CASSSEVSTALAKNIQYF. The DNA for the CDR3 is TGCGCCAGCAGCTCGGAGGTTTCTACAGCCCTAGCCAAAAACATTCAGTACTTC.

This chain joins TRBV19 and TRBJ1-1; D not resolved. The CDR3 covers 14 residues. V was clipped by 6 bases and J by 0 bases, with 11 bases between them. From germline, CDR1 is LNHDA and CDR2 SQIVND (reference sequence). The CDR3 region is CASSLGSLNTEAFF. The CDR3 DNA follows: TGTGCCAGTAGCCTCGGCAGCCTGAACACTGAAGCTTTCTTT.

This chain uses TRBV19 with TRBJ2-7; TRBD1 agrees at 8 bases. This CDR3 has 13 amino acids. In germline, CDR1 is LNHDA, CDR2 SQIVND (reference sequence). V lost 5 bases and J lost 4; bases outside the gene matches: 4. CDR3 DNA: TGTGCCAGTAGTCGGCAGGGGGCTTACGAGCAGTACTTC. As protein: CASSRQGAYEQYF.

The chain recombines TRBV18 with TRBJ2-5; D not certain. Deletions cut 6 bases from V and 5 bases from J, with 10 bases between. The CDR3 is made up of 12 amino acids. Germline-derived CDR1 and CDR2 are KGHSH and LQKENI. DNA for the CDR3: TGTGCCAGCTCCACCACATCGGAGACCCAGTACTTC. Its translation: CASSTTSETQYF.

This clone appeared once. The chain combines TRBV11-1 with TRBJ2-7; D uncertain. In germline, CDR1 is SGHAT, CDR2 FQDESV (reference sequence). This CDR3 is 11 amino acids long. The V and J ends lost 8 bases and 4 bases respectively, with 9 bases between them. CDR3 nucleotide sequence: TGTGCCAGCGGCGACGCTTACGAGCAGTACTTC. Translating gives CASGDAYEQYF.